This passage covers 27 T cell receptor beta chains from one sample sequenced in a study of a mutant IDH1 vaccine in newly diagnosed glioma. Assay used: immunoSEQ multiplex PCR; TCRdb lists only in-frame clones, some missing. The repertoire has some 20,000 clones, almost 85% of them found once; the top ten carry 2.8%. Antigens of these TCRs are unknown. Time point given: week 47, end of study. The vaccine gave 300 ug of a 20-mer mutant IDH1 peptide subcutaneously per dose. The starting material was PBMCs, obtained from a glioma patient whose treatment included an IDH1 peptide vaccine. These TCRs come from a man aged 40-55 years with glioma.

This clone came up once. This rearrangement joins TRBV6-9 to TRBJ1-5; 8 nucleotides agree with TRBD1. CDR1 and CDR2 (germline): MNHGY, SVAAGI. Losses at the gene ends were 4 bases for V and 3 bases for J; bases not matched to a gene: 8. There are 16 residues in the CDR3. This chain's CDR3 is CASSSHPGQDNQPQHF. DNA for the CDR3: TGTGCCAGCAGTTCCCACCCGGGACAGGACAATCAGCCCCAGCATTTT.

The chain has TRBV7-9 and TRBJ1-4; D is uncertain. The CDR3 consists of 15 residues. V lost 5 bases and J lost 0, with 10 bases in between. The germline V gene encodes CDR1 SEHNR and CDR2 FQNEAQ (reference sequence). The CDR3 DNA reads as TGTGCCAGCAGCCCAGACACCTCAACTAATGAAAAACTGTTTTTT. Protein product: CASSPDTSTNEKLFF.

This chain connects TRBV29-1 to TRBJ1-1, with TRBD1 identical over 7 bases. The CDR3 consists of 12 residues. Germline V gene data show CDR1 as SQVTM and CDR2 as ANQGSEA. V gave up 4 bases and J gave up 8 bases; unmatched junction bases: 7. The DNA for the CDR3 is TGCAGCGTTGGAAGGGGGACAGCCGAAGCTTTCTTT. It encodes CSVGRGTAEAFF.

The DNA for the CDR3 is TGTGCCAGCAGTAGGGACCCGGAGCATGGCTACACCTTC. This sequence encodes CASSRDPEHGYTF. The rearrangement uses TRBV27 and TRBJ1-2; perhaps TRBD1 as D (5 bases). V was pared by 5 bases and J by 6 bases, with 13 bases between. Germline V gives CDR1 MNHEY, CDR2 SMNVEV (reference sequence). The CDR3 runs to 13 residues.

This chain links TRBV6-1 with TRBJ2-1; TRBD1 agrees at 7 bases. CDR3 length: 14 amino acids. Per germline, CDR1 MNHNS and CDR2 SASEGT. V shed 6 bases, J shed 13 bases, and the junction held 15 bases outside the gene matches. CDR3: CASRHLYPRDRQFF. The CDR3 DNA follows: TGTGCCAGCAGGCATCTTTATCCCCGGGACAGACAGTTCTTC.

The chain combines TRBV4-2 with TRBJ2-7; 13 bases are a match to TRBD2. The CDR3 runs to 16 residues. CDR1 is LGHNA, CDR2 YNFKEQ, per germline. Trimming took 0 bases from V and 2 from J; bases not matched to a gene: 1. The CDR3 loop reads CASSQELAGGPYEQYF. DNA for the CDR3: TGTGCCAGCAGCCAAGAACTAGCGGGAGGGCCCTACGAGCAGTACTTC.

This clone has only one observation. This chain links TRBV7-6 with TRBJ2-7; D tentatively reads TRBD1 or TRBD2 (5 bases each). Trimming took off 4 bases at V and 6 bases at J, with 19 bases between the two ends. Germline V lookup: CDR1 SGHVS, CDR2 FNYEAQ. The CDR3 covers 15 residues. This CDR3 is CASSSAGTDSGEQYF. CDR3 nucleotides: TGTGCCAGCAGCTCCGCCGGGACCGACTCAGGCGAGCAGTACTTC.

J is TRBJ2-5 and V is TRBV5-1; TRBD1 matches 9 bases. Germline CDR1 reads SGHRS; CDR2 reads YFSETQ. The CDR3 sequence is 13 residues long. V was pared by 5 bases and J by 5 bases, with 4 bases of the junction left unmatched. The CDR3 nucleotides read TGCGCCAGCAGGGGACAGGGAGGGGAGACCCAGTACTTC. Protein sequence: CASRGQGGETQYF.

The J gene is TRBJ2-2, the V gene TRBV15; 10 bases are shared with TRBD2. Germline V gene sequence: CDR1 LNHNV, CDR2 YYDKDF (reference sequence). The V gene end was trimmed by 2 bases and the J gene end by 0 bases; junction bases not matched to a gene: 9. The CDR3 runs 19 residues. Written as DNA, the CDR3 is TGTGCCACCAGCAGACCGGGACTAGCGACCTTCGCGAACACCGGGGAGCTGTTTTTT. Amino acid sequence: CATSRPGLATFANTGELFF.

The chain carries TRBV15 and TRBJ2-7, with D perhaps matching TRBD1 (6 bases). The germline V and J ends were trimmed by 0 bases and 4 bases, with 13 bases remaining between them. In germline, CDR1 is LNHNV, CDR2 YYDKDF (reference sequence). CDR3 size: 15 residues. The CDR3 reads CATSRDSLGQYEQYF. CDR3 DNA: TGTGCCACCAGCAGAGATTCCCTCGGACAGTACGAGCAGTACTTC.

The V gene is TRBV7-2, the J gene TRBJ2-3; D unclear. The length of the CDR3 is 14 residues. The germline V and J ends were trimmed by 5 bases and 9 bases, with 18 bases remaining between them. Germline V gene sequence: CDR1 SGHTA, CDR2 FQGNSA. The CDR3 sequence: CASSPMTGSWTQYF. As DNA, the CDR3 is TGTGCCAGCAGCCCTATGACTGGGTCATGGACGCAGTATTTT.

The V and J genes are TRBV28 and TRBJ2-7, with 7 bases matching TRBD1. The V and J ends lost 7 bases and 2 bases, in that order; junction bases with no gene match: 5. Germline loops: CDR1 MDHEN, CDR2 SYDVKM. This CDR3 has 13 residues. The CDR3 reads CASKPGQTYEQYF. The CDR3, as DNA: TGTGCCAGCAAGCCGGGACAGACCTACGAGCAGTACTTC.

This chain links TRBV18 with TRBJ2-1; tentatively, D is TRBD2 (6 bases). The CDR3 contains 14 residues. With 6 bases removed from V and 0 bases from J, the gap between germline ends came to 9 bases. Germline assignment: CDR1 KGHSH and CDR2 LQKENI. The CDR3 coding sequence is TGTGCCAGCTCCGGGGGTAACTCCTACAATGAGCAGTTCTTC. Amino acids: CASSGGNSYNEQFF.

The chain joins TRBV9 to TRBJ1-3; no clear D gene. Germline assignment: CDR1 SGDLS and CDR2 YYNGEE. The CDR3 loop spans 13 amino acids. V lost 0 bases and J 6 bases, leaving 7 bases between the germline ends. CDR3 sequence (DNA): TGTGCCAGCAGCGTAGGAAAGGCAAACACCATATATTTT. Protein sequence: CASSVGKANTIYF. The full variable domain, rest sourced from reference TRBV9 and TRBJ1-3, is DSGVTQTPKHLITATGQRVTLRCSPRSGDLSVYWYQQSLDQGLQFLIQYYNGEERAKGNILERFSAQQFPDLHSELNLSSLELGDSALYFCASSVGKANTIYFGEGSWLTVV.

The chain is built from TRBV6-4 and TRBJ2-2, with D perhaps matching TRBD1 (6 bases). The V end lost 3 bases, the J end lost 4 bases, and 9 bases lay between the germline ends. This CDR3 is 14 amino acids long. Looked up from germline, CDR1 is MRHNA and CDR2 is SNTAGT. The CDR3 region is CASSEGASTGELFF. CDR3 coding DNA: TGTGCCAGCAGTGAGGGGGCAAGCACCGGGGAGCTGTTTTTT.

This clone was counted a few times. The CDR3 region has the DNA TGTGCCAGCAGTGAACGGGGGTACCAAGAGACCCAGTACTTC. Translated, it gives CASSERGYQETQYF. V and J are TRBV25-1 and TRBJ2-5; weak D call: TRBD2 (6 bases). The CDR3 is 14 residues long. The germline gives CDR1 MGHDK, CDR2 SYGVNS. Trimming shortened V by 2 bases and J by 0 bases, and 7 bases separated the two germline ends.

This clone showed up just a few times. The V call is TRBV6-5, the J call TRBJ1-3; 7 positions agree with TRBD1. The J segment lost 4 bases and the V segment lost 5 bases, leaving 2 bases of the junction unmatched. CDR1 is MNHEY and CDR2 is SVGAGI in the germline V gene. The CDR3 is made up of 13 amino acids. DNA for the CDR3: TGTGCCAGCAGTGGGGACAGAGGAAACACCATATATTTT. Its translation is CASSGDRGNTIYF.

The V and J genes are TRBV5-1 and TRBJ1-4; the D is unclear. CDR1 and CDR2 from the germline V gene are SGHRS and YFSETQ. Trimming left V 0 bases short and J 4 bases short, with 10 bases between. The CDR3 runs to 15 residues. CDR3 region: CASSLGVGYNEKLFF. The CDR3 DNA sequence: TGCGCCAGCAGCTTGGGCGTCGGATATAATGAAAAACTGTTTTTT.

The chain carries TRBV7-9 and TRBJ2-7; maybe TRBD2 (6 bases). Germline V lookup: CDR1 SEHNR, CDR2 FQNEAQ (reference sequence). The CDR3 consists of 14 residues. V lost 5 bases to trimming and J lost 0 bases, with 11 bases between them. CDR3 region: CASSQAGSSYEQYF. Written as DNA, the CDR3 is TGTGCCAGCAGCCAGGCGGGAAGCTCCTACGAGCAGTACTTC.

V usage is TRBV10-3 and J usage is TRBJ2-7; perhaps TRBD1 as D (5 bases). Trimming took off 10 bases at V and 4 bases at J, with 20 bases between the two ends. Looked up from germline, CDR1 is ENHRY and CDR2 is SYGVKD. The CDR3 runs 14 residues. The CDR3 spells CATRRQTDVYEQYF. The CDR3 nucleotides are TGTGCCACCAGACGCCAGACAGATGTTTACGAGCAGTACTTC.

This chain uses TRBV18 with TRBJ2-1; D is ambiguous. Per the germline V gene, CDR1 is KGHSH and CDR2 is LQKENI. Between the trimmed V and J ends, which lost 0 bases and 0 bases, there was a span of 3 bases. This CDR3 region has 14 residues. This CDR3 is CASSPPASYNEQFF. The CDR3 DNA sequence: TGTGCCAGCTCACCACCAGCCTCCTACAATGAGCAGTTCTTC.

The chain joins TRBV2 to TRBJ2-1; no reliable D call. Trimming pared 2 bases from V and 9 bases from J, leaving 14 bases between. CDR1 and CDR2 (germline): SNHLY, FYNNEI. CDR3 length equals 14 residues. Here the CDR3 DNA reads TGTGCCAGCAGTGAATGGTACGCCGTGGGTGAGCAGTTCTTC. This encodes CASSEWYAVGEQFF. Drawing the rest from reference TRBV2 and TRBJ2-1, the complete variable domain is EPEVTQTPSHQVTQMGQEVILRCVPISNHLYFYWYRQILGQKVEFLVSFYNNEISEKSEIFDDQFSVERPDGSNFTLKIRSTKLEDSAMYFCASSEWYAVGEQFFGPGTRLTVL.

V is TRBV5-1 and J is TRBJ2-5, with D unresolved. The germline gives CDR1 SGHRS, CDR2 YFSETQ. The CDR3 loop spans 12 amino acids. V was pared by 2 bases and J by 1 base, with 3 bases between. This CDR3 reads CASSFPQETQYF. CDR3 DNA sequence: TGCGCCAGCAGCTTTCCCCAAGAGACCCAGTACTTC.

CDR3 region: CASSLEQGSNQPQHF. The CDR3 bases are TGTGCCAGCAGCTTAGAACAGGGGAGCAATCAGCCCCAGCATTTT. The rearrangement links TRBV7-9 to TRBJ1-5, with TRBD1 matching over 7 bases. V was pared by 1 base and J by 1 base, with 1 base of the junction left unmatched. The CDR3 runs 15 residues. CDR1 and CDR2 from the germline V gene are SEHNR and FQNEAQ (reference sequence).

The V call is TRBV5-1, the J call TRBJ2-3, with 7 bases lining up with TRBD2. The CDR3 extends over 16 amino acids. Germline lookup yields CDR1 SGHRS and CDR2 YFSETQ. V trimming: 0 bases; J trimming: 0 bases; junction bases outside the gene matches: 4. The CDR3 loop is CASSLDGGGSTDTQYF. CDR3 in DNA: TGCGCCAGCAGCTTGGATGGCGGGGGTAGCACAGATACGCAGTATTTT.

This CDR3 reads CASLLGGGPNGYTF. The CDR3 DNA reads as TGTGCCAGCCTCCTCGGGGGAGGACCCAATGGCTACACCTTC. The rearrangement links TRBV7-2 to TRBJ1-2; D is perhaps TRBD1 (5 bases). Deletions cut 8 bases from V and 6 bases from J, with 19 bases between. The length of the CDR3 is 14 residues. The germline gives CDR1 SGHTA, CDR2 FQGNSA.

This chain links TRBV5-1 with TRBJ2-7; perhaps TRBD1 as D (6 bases). The CDR3 totals 13 residues. Trimming took off 2 bases at V and 6 bases at J, with 12 bases between the two ends. Germline V gene lookup returns CDR1 SGHRS and CDR2 YFSETQ. In DNA form, the CDR3 reads TGCGCCAGCAGCTTTGGGGGCGTCGGCGAGCAGTACTTC. Translation gives CASSFGGVGEQYF.